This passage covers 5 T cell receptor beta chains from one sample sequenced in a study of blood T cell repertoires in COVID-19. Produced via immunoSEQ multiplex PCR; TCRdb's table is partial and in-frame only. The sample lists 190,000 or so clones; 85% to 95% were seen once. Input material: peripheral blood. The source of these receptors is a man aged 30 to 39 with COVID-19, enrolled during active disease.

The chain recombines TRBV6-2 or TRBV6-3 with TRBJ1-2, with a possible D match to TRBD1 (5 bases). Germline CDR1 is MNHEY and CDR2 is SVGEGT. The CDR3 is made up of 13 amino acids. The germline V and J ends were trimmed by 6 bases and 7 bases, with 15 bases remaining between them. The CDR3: CASSGTPGSGYTF. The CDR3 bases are TGTGCCAGCAGCGGGACTCCGGGTAGTGGCTACACCTTC.

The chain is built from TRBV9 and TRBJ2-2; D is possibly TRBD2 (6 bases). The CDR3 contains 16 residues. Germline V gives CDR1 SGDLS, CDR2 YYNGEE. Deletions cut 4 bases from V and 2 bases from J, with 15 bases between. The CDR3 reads CASSSHAGPNTGELFF. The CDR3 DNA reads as TGTGCCAGCAGCTCACACGCGGGGCCCAACACCGGGGAGCTGTTTTTT.

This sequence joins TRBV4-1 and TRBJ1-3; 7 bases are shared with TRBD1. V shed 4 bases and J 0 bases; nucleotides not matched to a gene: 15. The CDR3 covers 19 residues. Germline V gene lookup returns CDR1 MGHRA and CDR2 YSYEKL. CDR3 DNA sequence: TGCGCCAGCAGCCGGACGGGACAGCTTAGAGGGGGCTCTGGAAACACCATATATTTT. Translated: CASSRTGQLRGGSGNTIYF.

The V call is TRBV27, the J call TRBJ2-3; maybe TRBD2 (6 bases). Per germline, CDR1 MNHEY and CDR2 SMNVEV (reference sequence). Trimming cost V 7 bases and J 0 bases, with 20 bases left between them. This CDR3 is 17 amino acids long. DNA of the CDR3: TGTGCCAGCATAAAGACCGCCGGGACTTCTAGCACAGATACGCAGTATTTT. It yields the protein CASIKTAGTSSTDTQYF.

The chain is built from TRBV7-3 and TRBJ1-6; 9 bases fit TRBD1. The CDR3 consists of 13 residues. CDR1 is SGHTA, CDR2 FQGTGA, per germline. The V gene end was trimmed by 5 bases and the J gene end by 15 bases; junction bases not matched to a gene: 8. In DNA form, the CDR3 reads TGTGCCAGCAGCCCGGGACAGGGTCTTCTCCTCCACTTT. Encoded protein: CASSPGQGLLLHF.